The present entry profiles one T cell receptor (beta chain) with its context. Its target is unknown. This entry is derived from a study of a mutant IDH1 vaccine in newly diagnosed glioma. Whole-study context: Patients were pretreated with radiotherapy, temozolomide, or both, mostly both.

The germline V gene has CDR1 SGHVS and CDR2 FNYEAQ. This CDR3 has 15 residues. Trimming took off 6 bases at V and 0 bases at J, with 12 bases between the two ends. As for time point: week 35, safety follow-up. The investigators gave 300 ug of mutant IDH1 20-mer peptide in each vaccine dose, together with topical imiquimod. Only in-frame clones appear in the TCRdb table, and some are missing; sequencing was by immunoSEQ multiplex PCR. The table lists tens of thousands of clones, roughly 80% of them singletons. The starting material was PBMCs, obtained from a glioma patient whose treatment included an IDH1 peptide vaccine. The origin of this receptor is a young man with glioma. This chain joins TRBV7-6 and TRBJ1-3, with D hard to call. The CDR3 DNA sequence: TGTGCCAGCAGAGATGGACGGCACTCTGGAAACACCATATATTTT. It codes for CASRDGRHSGNTIYF.